The source of this T cell receptor (beta chain) is a study of regulatory T cells in long-lasting Graves disease. Study-wide findings and caveats: What was studied was peripheral blood only, and not thyroid tissue.

This clonotype was observed a few times. Its matching antigen is unknown. Trimming stripped 6 bases from V and 6 bases from J, with 14 bases between. The CDR3 runs to 13 residues. Germline assignment: CDR1 MNHNS and CDR2 SASEGT. Combining iRepertoire HTBI primers with Arm-PCR of CDR3 regions, the authors built TCR beta libraries. In the study's own analysis: Analysis of the samples identified more than 60 TRBV and around 15 TRBJ segments. TCRdb recomputed calls from the multiplex PCR reads with MiXCR, one row per CDR3 protein. TCRdb, not the authors, supplied the V and J calls. The data contain under 450,000 distinct CDR3 sequences, 10% to 15% of them singletons. Regarding time point: newly diagnosed GD, antithyroid drugs for less than 3 months. After RNA was extracted from PBMCs, the TCR library was made from it. The sample was also reused in another study, on T cells in Graves' hyperthyroidism and ophthalmopathy.

The rearrangement uses TRBV6-1 and TRBJ1-2, with no clear D. The input for sequencing was peripheral blood mononuclear cells (PBMCs), taken at new diagnosis, from a patient treated with antithyroid drugs. The receptor comes from a woman aged 18-29 years with Graves disease. The CDR3 sequence: CASRLEKYNGYTF. CDR3 nucleotides: TGTGCCAGCAGGCTGGAGAAGTACAATGGCTACACCTTC.